One and the same sample provided the 11 T cell receptor beta chains below, sequenced in a study of T-cell reconstitution after alpha-beta-depleted transplantation in children listed by TCRdb under 2016. In light of the paper, this sample's treatment or condition label describes: allogeneic hematopoietic cell transplantation with graft depleted of TCRalphabeta T cells and CD19 B cells. The library came from PCR. Data came from an Illumina HiSeq 2500. TCR libraries were prepared with molecular barcoding, using unique molecular identifiers to normalize TCRbeta repertoire quantification. TCRdb trimmed public reads at Q25 via fastp, called clones via MiXCR and kept in-frame beta chains. Rows merge per CDR3 protein into single entries with the most common DNA and genes. The sample profile shows 250,000 to 400,000 distinct CDR3 sequences; roughly 25% of them were found once. The ten biggest clones cover roughly 9.8% of the sample.

The source material was PBMCs, mostly from graft donor cells, sampled 180 days after TCRalphabeta/CD19-depleted stem cell transplant. The receptors were gathered from a male patient between 10 and 17 years old who had a stem cell transplant for acute lymphoblastic leukemia, so the T cells may come from the graft donor.

A few counts support this clonotype. The chain couples TRBV20-1 to TRBJ1-3; D is unclear. The CDR3 is 14 residues long. In germline, CDR1 is DFQATT, CDR2 SNEGSKA (reference sequence). The V and J ends lost 1 base and 4 bases respectively, with 11 bases between them. The CDR3 region has the DNA TGCAGTGCTAGAGGGGAGGTGGGAGGAAACACCATATATTTT. The encoded protein is CSARGEVGGNTIYF.

V gene TRBV20-1 combines with J gene TRBJ2-2; tentative D call: TRBD2 (5 bases). Trimming took off 5 bases at V and 1 base at J, with 17 bases between the two ends. Germline V CDR1 and CDR2: DFQATT, SNEGSKA (reference sequence). The CDR3 has 16 residues. The CDR3 region has the DNA TGCAGTGCTGGGAGTTTCGCTTCTGTGAACACCGGGGAGCTGTTTTTT. It is translated as CSAGSFASVNTGELFF.

This clonotype was counted only a few times. This rearrangement joins TRBV9 to TRBJ1-1, with 7 bases that match TRBD1. This CDR3 contains 21 residues. Germline-derived CDR1 and CDR2 are SGDLS and YYNGEE. The junction had 26 bases not matched to a gene; V was cut back by 0 bases and J by 6 bases. For the CDR3, the DNA is TGTGCCAGCAGCGTAGAGGAAGGGGGCAACCCGGGACAAAAGATTCGCGCTGAAGCTTTCTTT. It is translated as CASSVEEGGNPGQKIRAEAFF.

This clonotype was recorded many times. CDR3 protein: CASSVDDEQYF. The CDR3 DNA reads TGTGCCAGCAGCGTAGATGACGAGCAGTACTTC. This chain links TRBV9 with TRBJ2-7; D remains ambiguous. The CDR3 covers 11 residues. The ends were cut back, 0 bases at V and 5 bases at J, with 3 bases in the middle. The germline V gene encodes CDR1 SGDLS and CDR2 YYNGEE.

The rearrangement joins TRBV9 to TRBJ1-2; D uncertain. Germline CDR1 is SGDLS and CDR2 is YYNGEE. Trimming cost V 0 bases and J 7 bases, with 16 bases left between them. This CDR3 is 15 amino acids long. The CDR3 bases are TGTGCCAGCAGCGTAGCAATGACCGTTGGAGGTGGCTACACCTTC. Translating it yields CASSVAMTVGGGYTF.

J is TRBJ2-7 and V is TRBV4-1, with TRBD1 matching over 9 bases. After removal of 0 bases from V and 0 bases from J, the junction contained 3 bases not matched to a gene. This CDR3 is built from 16 residues. Germline values: CDR1 MGHRA, CDR2 YSYEKL. The CDR3 DNA is TGCGCCAGCAGCCAAGATGGGGACAGGGCCTCCTACGAGCAGTACTTC. This codes for CASSQDGDRASYEQYF.

In this sample, this clonotype turned up once. V gene TRBV6-2 or TRBV6-3 combines with J gene TRBJ2-1; perhaps TRBD1 as D (5 bases). CDR1 and CDR2 from the germline V gene are MNHEY and SVGEGT. Trimming stripped 2 bases from V and 0 bases from J, with 11 bases between. The CDR3 contains 16 residues. CDR3 residues: CASSYQSRASYNEQFF. The DNA for the CDR3 is TGTGCCAGCAGTTACCAATCCAGGGCCTCCTACAATGAGCAGTTCTTC.

This clonotype appeared a few times. The J gene is TRBJ2-7, the V gene TRBV18; no clear D gene. V lost 0 bases and J lost 6, with 6 bases in between. This CDR3 is built from 12 residues. Germline V CDR1 and CDR2: KGHSH, LQKENI. CDR3 region: CASSPPGREQYF. CDR3 DNA sequence: TGTGCCAGCTCACCACCCGGGCGCGAGCAGTACTTC.

This chain joins TRBV20-1 and TRBJ2-7; the match to TRBD1 covers 7 bases. The CDR3 spans 14 residues. V gave up 6 bases and J gave up 3 bases; unmatched junction bases: 11. CDR1 DFQATT and CDR2 SNEGSKA come from the germline V gene (reference sequence). The CDR3 sequence: CSAIGDSQNYEQYF. The CDR3 nucleotides are TGCAGTGCCATAGGGGACAGCCAGAACTACGAGCAGTACTTC.

The genes are TRBV12-3 or TRBV12-4 and TRBJ1-3; the D gene is possibly TRBD1 (6 bases). Trimming took 7 bases from V and 2 from J, leaving 15 bases between them. CDR3 size: 15 residues. The CDR3 reads CASNLRWTAGNTIYF. CDR3 sequence (DNA): TGTGCCAGCAATCTTAGGTGGACAGCTGGAAACACCATATATTTT.

CDR3 in DNA: TGTGCCAGCGAGGGGGTCAGGGGGTTCCAAGAGACCCAGTACTTC. The encoded protein is CASEGVRGFQETQYF. The J gene is TRBJ2-5, the V gene TRBV28, with 7 bases aligning to TRBD1. Trimming took 8 bases from V and 1 from J; bases not matched to a gene: 10. Germline V lookup: CDR1 MDHEN, CDR2 SYDVKM. This CDR3 has 15 amino acids.